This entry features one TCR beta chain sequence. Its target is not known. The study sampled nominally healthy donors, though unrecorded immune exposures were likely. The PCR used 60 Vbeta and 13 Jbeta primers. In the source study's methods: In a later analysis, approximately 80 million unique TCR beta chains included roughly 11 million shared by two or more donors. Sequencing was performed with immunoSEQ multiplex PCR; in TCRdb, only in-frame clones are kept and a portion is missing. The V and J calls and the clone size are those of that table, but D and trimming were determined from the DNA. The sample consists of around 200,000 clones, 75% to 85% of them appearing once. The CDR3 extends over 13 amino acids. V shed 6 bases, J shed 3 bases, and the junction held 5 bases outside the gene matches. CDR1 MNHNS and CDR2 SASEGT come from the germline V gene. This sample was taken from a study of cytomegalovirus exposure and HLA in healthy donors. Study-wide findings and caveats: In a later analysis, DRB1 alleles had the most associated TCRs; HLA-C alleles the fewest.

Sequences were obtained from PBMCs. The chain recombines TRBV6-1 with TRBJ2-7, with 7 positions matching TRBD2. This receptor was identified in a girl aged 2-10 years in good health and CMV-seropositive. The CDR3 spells CASSRDYDYEQYF. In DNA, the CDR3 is TGTGCCAGCAGCCGGGACTACGACTACGAGCAGTACTTC.